This T cell receptor (beta chain) emerged from a study of T cells in Graves' hyperthyroidism and ophthalmopathy. Study results and limitations: In simple terms, a model built on 13 V-J features told ophthalmopathy apart from stable hyperthyroidism. Most expanded thyroid clonotypes above 0.001 recurred in blood.

Trimming removed 5 bases from V and 6 bases from J; junction bases left unmatched: 8. This CDR3 contains 13 residues. Germline-derived CDR1 and CDR2 are DFQATT and SNEGSKA (reference sequence). This clonotype occurred many times. Its matching antigen is unknown. TCR beta CDR3 regions were amplified from RNA. During a first-round RT-PCR of the TCR CDR3, the HTBI primer set was used. TCRdb reprocessed the multiplex PCR reads with MiXCR, giving one entry per CDR3 protein. The sample includes some 300,000 distinct CDR3 sequences, roughly 18% of them seen just once. This rearrangement joins TRBV20-1 to TRBJ2-7; TRBD2 agrees at 9 bases. This sequence was found in a man aged 45-65 years with Graves' ophthalmopathy. Sequencing input: blood. CDR3 coding DNA: TGCAGTGCTTTAAGCGGGGGGTTATCCGAGCAGTACTTC. Protein: CSALSGGLSEQYF.